The TCR beta chain under discussion was sequenced for a study of OX40 agonist ivuxolimab in advanced cancers. Study-wide background: Every 2 weeks, patients got intravenous ivuxolimab at one of six dose levels (0.01-10 mg/kg). Dose-escalation patients' cancers were hepatocellular carcinoma, melanoma, renal cell or head and neck cancer. Study-level findings and limits: Normalized T-cell clonal expansion was also low in some nonresponders.

Data came from immunoSEQ multiplex PCR; TCRdb stores just in-frame clones and leaves some out. Here the sample spans 50,000 to 70,000 clones, around four fifths being singletons. On cycle 4 day 1 and cycle 7 day 1, as well as at baseline, blood was sampled. This CDR3 spans 15 amino acids. Trimming stripped 2 bases from V and 0 bases from J, with 7 bases between. CDR1 and CDR2 from the germline V gene are MNHEY and SVGAGI. About this clone itself: Its antigen is unidentified.

Specimen: CD4+ or CD8+ T cells sorted from blood, collected in a trial of the OX40 agonist ivuxolimab. The chain couples TRBV6-5 to TRBJ2-2; D unresolved. This receptor was identified in an adult with an advanced solid tumor such as melanoma, head and neck, liver or kidney cancer. CDR3 DNA: TGTGCCAGCAGTTACGGCAGGACGAACACCGGGGAGCTGTTTTTT. This codes for CASSYGRTNTGELFF.